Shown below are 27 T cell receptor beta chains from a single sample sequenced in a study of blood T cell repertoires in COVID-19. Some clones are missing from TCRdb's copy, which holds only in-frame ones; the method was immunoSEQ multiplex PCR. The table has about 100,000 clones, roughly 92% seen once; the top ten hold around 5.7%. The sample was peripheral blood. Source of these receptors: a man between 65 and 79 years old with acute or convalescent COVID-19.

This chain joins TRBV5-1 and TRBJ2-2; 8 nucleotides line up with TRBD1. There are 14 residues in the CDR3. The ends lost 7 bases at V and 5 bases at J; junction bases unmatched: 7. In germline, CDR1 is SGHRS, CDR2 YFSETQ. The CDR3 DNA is TGCGCCAGCCTCCGGACAGGGAGTACCGGGGAGCTGTTTTTT. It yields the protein CASLRTGSTGELFF.

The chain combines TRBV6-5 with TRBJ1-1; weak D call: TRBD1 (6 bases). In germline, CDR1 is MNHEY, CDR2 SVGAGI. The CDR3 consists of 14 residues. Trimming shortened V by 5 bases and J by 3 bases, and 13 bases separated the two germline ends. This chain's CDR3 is CASSPQGRDTEAFF. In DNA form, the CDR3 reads TGTGCCAGCAGTCCACAGGGTCGGGACACTGAAGCTTTCTTT.

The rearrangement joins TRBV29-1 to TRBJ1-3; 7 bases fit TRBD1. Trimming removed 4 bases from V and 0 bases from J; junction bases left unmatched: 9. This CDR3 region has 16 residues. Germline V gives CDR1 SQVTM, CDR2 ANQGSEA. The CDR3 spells CSVVDSQGTSGNTIYF. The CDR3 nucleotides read TGCAGCGTTGTTGATTCACAGGGGACCTCTGGAAACACCATATATTTT.

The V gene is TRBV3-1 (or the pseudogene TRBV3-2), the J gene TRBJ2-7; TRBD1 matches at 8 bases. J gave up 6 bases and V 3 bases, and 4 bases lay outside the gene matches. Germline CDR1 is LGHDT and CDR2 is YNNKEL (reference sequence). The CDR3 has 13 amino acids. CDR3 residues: CASSQTGVSEQYF. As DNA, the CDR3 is TGTGCCAGCAGCCAGACAGGGGTGAGCGAGCAGTACTTC.

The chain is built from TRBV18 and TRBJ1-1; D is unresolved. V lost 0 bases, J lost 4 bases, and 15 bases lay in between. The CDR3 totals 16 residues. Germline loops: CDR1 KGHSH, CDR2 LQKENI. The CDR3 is CASSPPARRLSTEAFF. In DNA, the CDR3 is TGTGCCAGCTCACCACCGGCTAGGCGTTTGAGCACTGAAGCTTTCTTT. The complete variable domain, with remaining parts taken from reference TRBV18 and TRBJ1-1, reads NAGVMQNPRHLVRRRGQEARLRCSPMKGHSHVYWYRQLPEEGLKFMVYLQKENIIDESGMPKERFSAEFPKEGPSILRIQQVVRGDSAAYFCASSPPARRLSTEAFFGQGTRLTVV.

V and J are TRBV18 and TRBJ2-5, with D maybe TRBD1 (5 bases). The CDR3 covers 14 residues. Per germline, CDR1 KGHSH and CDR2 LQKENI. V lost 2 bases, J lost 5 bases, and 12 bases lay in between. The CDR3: CASSPERGRETQYF. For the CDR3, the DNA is TGTGCCAGCTCACCAGAAAGGGGTCGGGAGACCCAGTACTTC.

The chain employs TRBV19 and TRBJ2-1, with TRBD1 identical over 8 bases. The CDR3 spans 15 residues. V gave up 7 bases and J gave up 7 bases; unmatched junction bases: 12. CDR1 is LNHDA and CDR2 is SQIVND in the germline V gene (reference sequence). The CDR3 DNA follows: TGTGCCAGTACGCGCCAGGGGGCCTTTGGTAATGAGCAGTTCTTC. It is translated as CASTRQGAFGNEQFF.

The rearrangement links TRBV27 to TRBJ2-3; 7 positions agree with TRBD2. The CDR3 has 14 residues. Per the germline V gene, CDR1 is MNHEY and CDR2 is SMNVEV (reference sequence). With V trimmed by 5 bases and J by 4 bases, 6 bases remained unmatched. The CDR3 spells CASSTGLDADTQYF. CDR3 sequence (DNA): TGTGCCAGCAGTACCGGACTAGACGCAGATACGCAGTATTTT.

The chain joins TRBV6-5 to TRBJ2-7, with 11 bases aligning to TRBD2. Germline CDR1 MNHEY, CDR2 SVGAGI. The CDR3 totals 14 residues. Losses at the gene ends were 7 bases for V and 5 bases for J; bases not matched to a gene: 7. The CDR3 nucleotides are TGTGCCAGCACCACTAGCGGGAGCAACAACGAGCAGTACTTC. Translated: CASTTSGSNNEQYF.

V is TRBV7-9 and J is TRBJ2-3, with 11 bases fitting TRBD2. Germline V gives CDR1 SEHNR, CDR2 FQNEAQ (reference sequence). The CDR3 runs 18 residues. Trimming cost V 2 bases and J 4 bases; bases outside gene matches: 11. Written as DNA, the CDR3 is TGTGCCAGCAGCTTATGGGTTCTAGCGGGAGGACGGGCAGATACGCAGTATTTT. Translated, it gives CASSLWVLAGGRADTQYF.

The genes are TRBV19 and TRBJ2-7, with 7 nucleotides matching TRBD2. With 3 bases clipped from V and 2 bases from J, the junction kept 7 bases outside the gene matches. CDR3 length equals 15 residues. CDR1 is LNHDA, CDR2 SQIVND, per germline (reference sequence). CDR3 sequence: CASSIKLAHTYEQYF. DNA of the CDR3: TGTGCCAGTAGTATTAAACTAGCGCATACCTACGAGCAGTACTTC.

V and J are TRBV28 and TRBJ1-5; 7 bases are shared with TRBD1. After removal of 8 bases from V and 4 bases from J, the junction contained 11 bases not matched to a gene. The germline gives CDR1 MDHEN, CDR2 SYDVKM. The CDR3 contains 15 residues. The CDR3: CASHYTGQPNQPQHF. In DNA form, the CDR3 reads TGTGCCAGCCATTATACGGGACAGCCGAATCAGCCCCAGCATTTT. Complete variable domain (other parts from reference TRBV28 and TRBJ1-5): DVKVTQSSRYLVKRTGEKVFLECVQDMDHENMFWYRQDPGLGLRLIYFSYDVKMKEKGDIPEGYSVSREKKERFSLILESASTNQTSMYLCASHYTGQPNQPQHFGDGTRLSIL.

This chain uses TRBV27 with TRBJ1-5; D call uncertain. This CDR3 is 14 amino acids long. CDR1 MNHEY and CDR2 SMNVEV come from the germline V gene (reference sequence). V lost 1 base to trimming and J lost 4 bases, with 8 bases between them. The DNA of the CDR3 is TGTGCCAGCAGTTTATTGGGAGGGAATCAGCCCCAGCATTTT. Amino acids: CASSLLGGNQPQHF.

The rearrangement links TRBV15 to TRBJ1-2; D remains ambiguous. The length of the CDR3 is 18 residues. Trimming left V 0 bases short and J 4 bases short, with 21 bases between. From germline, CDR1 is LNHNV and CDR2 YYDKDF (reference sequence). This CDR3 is CATSRDWETGGRAYGYTF. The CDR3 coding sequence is TGTGCCACCAGCAGAGATTGGGAGACGGGCGGGAGGGCCTATGGCTACACCTTC.

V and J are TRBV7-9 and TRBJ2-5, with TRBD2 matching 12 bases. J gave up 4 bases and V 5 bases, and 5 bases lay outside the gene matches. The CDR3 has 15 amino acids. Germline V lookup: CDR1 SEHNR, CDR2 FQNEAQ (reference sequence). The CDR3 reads CASSTGLAGSETQYF. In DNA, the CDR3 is TGTGCCAGCAGCACGGGACTAGCGGGCTCAGAGACCCAGTACTTC.

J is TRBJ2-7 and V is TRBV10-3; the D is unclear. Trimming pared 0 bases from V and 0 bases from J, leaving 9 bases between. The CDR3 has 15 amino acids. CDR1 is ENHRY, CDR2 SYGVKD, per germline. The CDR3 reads CAISESRGSSYEQYF. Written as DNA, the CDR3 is TGTGCCATCAGTGAGTCGAGAGGCAGCTCCTACGAGCAGTACTTC.

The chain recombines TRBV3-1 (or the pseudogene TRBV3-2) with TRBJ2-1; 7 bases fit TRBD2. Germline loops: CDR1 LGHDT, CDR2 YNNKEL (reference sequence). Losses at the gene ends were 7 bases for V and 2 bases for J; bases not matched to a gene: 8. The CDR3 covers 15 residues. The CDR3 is CASTNLAVPYNEQFF. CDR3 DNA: TGTGCCAGCACCAATCTAGCGGTTCCCTACAATGAGCAGTTCTTC.

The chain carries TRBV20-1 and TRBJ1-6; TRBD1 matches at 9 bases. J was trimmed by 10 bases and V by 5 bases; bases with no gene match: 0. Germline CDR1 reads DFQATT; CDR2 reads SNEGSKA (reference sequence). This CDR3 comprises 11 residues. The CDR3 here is CSAGQGSPLHF. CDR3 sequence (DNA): TGCAGTGCTGGACAGGGGTCACCCCTCCACTTT.

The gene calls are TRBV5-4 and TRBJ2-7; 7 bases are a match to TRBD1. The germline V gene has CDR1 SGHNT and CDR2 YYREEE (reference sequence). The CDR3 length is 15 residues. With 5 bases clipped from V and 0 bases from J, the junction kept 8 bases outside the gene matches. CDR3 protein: CASSFGQANSYEQYF. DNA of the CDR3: TGTGCCAGCAGTTTTGGACAGGCGAACTCCTACGAGCAGTACTTC.

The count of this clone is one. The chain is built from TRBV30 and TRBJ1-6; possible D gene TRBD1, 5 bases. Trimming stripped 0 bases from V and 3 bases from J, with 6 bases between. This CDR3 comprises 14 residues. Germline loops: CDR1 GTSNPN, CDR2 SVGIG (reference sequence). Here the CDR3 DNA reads TGTGCCTGGAGTGTAGGGGACTATAATTCACCCCTCCACTTT. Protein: CAWSVGDYNSPLHF.

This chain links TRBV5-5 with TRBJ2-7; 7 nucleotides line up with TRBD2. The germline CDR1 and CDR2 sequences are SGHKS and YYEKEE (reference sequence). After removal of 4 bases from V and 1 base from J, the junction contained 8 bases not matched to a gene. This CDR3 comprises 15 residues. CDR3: CASSPTSALSYEQYF. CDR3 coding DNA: TGTGCCAGCAGCCCCACTAGCGCCTTATCCTACGAGCAGTACTTC.

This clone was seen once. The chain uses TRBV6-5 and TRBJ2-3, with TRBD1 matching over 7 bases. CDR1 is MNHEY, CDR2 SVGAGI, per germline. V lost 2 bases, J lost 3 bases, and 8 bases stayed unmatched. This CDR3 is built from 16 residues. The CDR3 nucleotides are TGTGCCAGCAGTTACCCAATCCGGGGACAGACAGATACGCAGTATTTT. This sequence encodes CASSYPIRGQTDTQYF.

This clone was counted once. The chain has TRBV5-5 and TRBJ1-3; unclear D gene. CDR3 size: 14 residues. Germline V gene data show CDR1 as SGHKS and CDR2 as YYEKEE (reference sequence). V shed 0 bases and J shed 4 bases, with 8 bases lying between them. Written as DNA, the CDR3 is TGTGCCAGCAGCTTGGGGCATACAGGAAACACCATATATTTT. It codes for CASSLGHTGNTIYF. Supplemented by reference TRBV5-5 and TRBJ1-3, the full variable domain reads DAGVTQSPTHLIKTRGQQVTLRCSPISGHKSVSWYQQVLGQGPQFIFQYYEKEERGRGNFPDRFSARQFPNYSSELNVNALLLGDSALYLCASSLGHTGNTIYFGEGSWLTVV.

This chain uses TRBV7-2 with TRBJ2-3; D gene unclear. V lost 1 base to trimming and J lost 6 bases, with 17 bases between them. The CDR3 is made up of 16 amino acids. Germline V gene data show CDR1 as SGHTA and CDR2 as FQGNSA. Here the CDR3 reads CASSLGVTVRSDTQYF. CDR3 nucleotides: TGTGCCAGCAGCTTAGGGGTCACAGTGCGTTCGGATACGCAGTATTTT.

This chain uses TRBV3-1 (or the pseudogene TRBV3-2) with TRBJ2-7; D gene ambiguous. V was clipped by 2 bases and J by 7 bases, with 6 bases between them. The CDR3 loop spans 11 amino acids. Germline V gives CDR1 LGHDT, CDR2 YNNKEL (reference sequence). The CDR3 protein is CASSQSREQYF. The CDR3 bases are TGTGCCAGCAGCCAATCGAGGGAGCAGTACTTC.

CDR3 sequence (DNA): TGTGCCAGCTCACCACAGGGACAGGGGTCTAGGGTGCAGTACTTC. Its translation is CASSPQGQGSRVQYF. The rearrangement links TRBV18 to TRBJ2-7, with 10 bases that match TRBD1. Germline V CDR1 and CDR2: KGHSH, LQKENI. The CDR3 has 15 amino acids. The V segment lost 1 base and the J segment 9 bases; nucleotides outside the gene matches: 9.

For the CDR3, the DNA is TGTGCCAGCAGCTTAGAAAGTGGGGGGTCTACCTACGAGCAGTACTTC. This encodes CASSLESGGSTYEQYF. This chain connects TRBV13 to TRBJ2-7; tentative D call: TRBD2 (6 bases). This CDR3 is built from 16 residues. Germline V gene sequence: CDR1 PRHDT, CDR2 FYEKMQ (reference sequence). Trimming removed 1 base at V and 2 bases at J, with 15 bases between.